The present entry profiles one T cell receptor (beta chain) with its context. This sample includes further DNA sequences coding for the same CDR3. These data are taken from a study of shared clonotypes between healthy human individuals. Only Caucasian adults living in Nashville, Tennessee served as donors. Repertoires were generated with immunoSEQ multiplex PCR, while TCRdb's copy carries only in-frame clones and drops some. The repertoire holds about 2.3 million clones, with roughly 90% as singletons. The sequence was collected from a man aged 18 to 29 in good health. Some clones in this sample may be carry-over from other donors' samples. The sequenced sample was naive CD4+ T cells from PBMCs. Subset of the sample: CD45RA+ positively selected.

The CDR3 DNA reads TGCGCCAGCAGCTTGGAGACTAGCGGGAGGGGCAATGAGCAGTTCTTC. This translates into CASSLETSGRGNEQFF. V gene TRBV5-1 combines with J gene TRBJ2-1; 14 bases map to TRBD2. J was trimmed by 6 bases and V by 0 bases; bases with no gene match: 2. The germline CDR1 and CDR2 sequences are SGHRS and YFSETQ. The CDR3 has 16 residues.